The 9 T cell receptor beta chains listed next were all sequenced from one sample in a study of blood T cell repertoires in COVID-19. Clones were sequenced by immunoSEQ multiplex PCR, and TCRdb holds only the in-frame ones, with some missing. The sample includes about 64,000 clones, around nine tenths of them seen just once. Sequenced material: peripheral blood. These receptors came from a woman aged 80 or older with active COVID-19.

The chain combines TRBV25-1 with TRBJ2-7; 7 bases are a match to TRBD1. The germline CDR1 and CDR2 sequences are MGHDK and SYGVNS. This CDR3 is 15 amino acids long. V lost 5 bases, J lost 3 bases, and 10 bases stayed unmatched. Written as DNA, the CDR3 is TGTGCCAGCAGTCTTCCCGGGACAGTGGGCTACGAGCAGTACTTC. It translates to CASSLPGTVGYEQYF.

The chain recombines TRBV7-9 with TRBJ2-1; 12 bases map to TRBD1. CDR3 length equals 15 residues. Per the germline V gene, CDR1 is SEHNR and CDR2 is FQNEAQ (reference sequence). V lost 5 bases and J lost 7; bases outside the gene matches: 6. The CDR3 protein is CASSARDRGLNEQFF. The CDR3 DNA is TGTGCCAGCAGCGCCCGGGACAGGGGGCTAAATGAGCAGTTCTTC.

The CDR3 loop is CASSDEGSNTEAFF. CDR3 coding DNA: TGCGCCAGCAGTGATGAGGGATCGAACACTGAAGCTTTCTTT. V and J are TRBV10-1 and TRBJ1-1, with D unresolved. Between the trimmed V and J ends, which lost 3 bases and 1 base, there was a span of 9 bases. Germline V CDR1 and CDR2: WNHNN, SYGVQD (reference sequence). This CDR3 contains 14 residues.

Note on this clone: The sample carries other DNA sequences with the same CDR3. The gene calls are TRBV28 and TRBJ2-2; D is perhaps TRBD2 (6 bases). This CDR3 has 16 amino acids. With 4 bases removed from V and 2 bases from J, the gap between germline ends came to 14 bases. Germline V CDR1 and CDR2: MDHEN, SYDVKM. The CDR3 is CASSSTSGRNTGELFF. In DNA, the CDR3 is TGTGCCAGCAGTTCGACTAGTGGGAGAAACACCGGGGAGCTGTTTTTT.

This chain connects TRBV3-1 (or the pseudogene TRBV3-2) to TRBJ2-1; D remains ambiguous. This CDR3 region has 14 residues. Germline assignment: CDR1 LGHDT and CDR2 YNNKEL (reference sequence). The V and J ends lost 4 bases and 2 bases respectively, with 9 bases between them. Here the CDR3 DNA reads TGTGCCAGCAGCCCTGATGCGGCCTACAATGAGCAGTTCTTC. It translates to CASSPDAAYNEQFF.

The chain joins TRBV19 to TRBJ1-4; 8 nucleotides line up with TRBD1. From germline, CDR1 is LNHDA and CDR2 SQIVND (reference sequence). This CDR3 comprises 16 residues. Trimming removed 4 bases from V and 4 bases from J; junction bases left unmatched: 8. The CDR3 here is CASSTTGAGNNEKLFF. The CDR3 nucleotides are TGTGCCAGTAGTACGACAGGGGCGGGGAATAATGAAAAACTGTTTTTT.

This clone was observed a few times. The chain is built from TRBV29-1 and TRBJ2-3; 11 bases are a match to TRBD1. This CDR3 has 15 residues. Germline lookup yields CDR1 SQVTM and CDR2 ANQGSEA. Trimming at V came to 4 bases and at J to 3 bases, leaving 6 bases not matched to a gene. CDR3 region: CSVARGTGGTDTQYF. The CDR3 DNA follows: TGCAGCGTTGCCCGTGGGACAGGGGGAACAGATACGCAGTATTTT.

The rearrangement links TRBV19 to TRBJ2-2, with TRBD1 as a possible D gene (6 bases). Trimming left V 5 bases short and J 6 bases short, with 16 bases between. The V gene's germline CDR1 is LNHDA and CDR2 SQIVND (reference sequence). CDR3 length equals 15 residues. The CDR3 bases are TGTGCCAGTAGTGGTGCCAGGGGTATCGCCGGGGAGCTGTTTTTT. This gives the protein CASSGARGIAGELFF.

The chain couples TRBV6-4 to TRBJ2-7; the match to TRBD1 covers 7 bases. The V gene's germline CDR1 is MRHNA and CDR2 SNTAGT. The CDR3 is made up of 13 amino acids. J gave up 3 bases and V 2 bases, and 1 base lay outside the gene matches. CDR3 region: CASSDNRGYEQYV. CDR3 nucleotides: TGTGCCAGCAGTGACAACAGGGGCTACGAGCAGTACGTC.